These 22 T cell receptor beta chains were all obtained from the same sample, sequenced in a study of PD-L1 blockade in urothelial cancer. Time point in this sample: pretreatment peripheral blood. TCRdb's copy holds only in-frame clones and misses some; the assay was immunoSEQ multiplex PCR. The data hold fewer than 100,000 clones, with around 85% observed a single time. Sequenced material: PBMCs, taken around atezolizumab (anti-PD-L1) treatment. Receptors were obtained from a man aged 35-49 years with urothelial cancer.

This clone was recorded once. CDR3 DNA: TGTGCCAGCAGTCGGGGGGTATCTGGATACGAGCAGTACTTC. Translating gives CASSRGVSGYEQYF. The V gene is TRBV27, the J gene TRBJ2-7; 7 bases fit TRBD2. The CDR3 has 14 amino acids. The trim removed 5 bases at V and 4 bases at J, leaving 8 bases unmatched. Germline V lookup: CDR1 MNHEY, CDR2 SMNVEV (reference sequence).

The chain has TRBV9 and TRBJ1-2, with a tentative D call TRBD1 (6 bases). Trimming removed 0 bases from V and 2 bases from J, with 8 bases in between. There are 14 residues in the CDR3. CDR1 and CDR2 from the germline V gene are SGDLS and YYNGEE. The CDR3 reads CASSVAGQNYGYTF. In DNA form, the CDR3 reads TGTGCCAGCAGCGTAGCCGGACAGAACTATGGCTACACCTTC.

V is TRBV7-9 and J is TRBJ2-1, with D perhaps matching TRBD2 (5 bases). Trimming removed 0 bases at V and 9 bases at J, with 12 bases between. Germline V gene lookup returns CDR1 SEHNR and CDR2 FQNEAQ (reference sequence). There are 14 residues in the CDR3. CDR3 loop: CASSLARGFSEQFF. The CDR3 DNA follows: TGTGCCAGCAGCTTAGCGCGCGGGTTCAGTGAGCAGTTCTTC.

CDR3 in amino acids: CASSADSPDTQYF. CDR3 nucleotide sequence: TGTGCCAGCAGTGCTGACAGTCCAGATACGCAGTATTTT. The J gene is TRBJ2-3, the V gene TRBV2; D possibly corresponds to TRBD1 (5 bases). Germline V CDR1 and CDR2: SNHLY, FYNNEI. The CDR3 contains 13 residues. V lost 4 bases and J 4 bases, leaving 9 bases between the germline ends.

This chain joins TRBV28 and TRBJ2-7; 9 nucleotides agree with TRBD1. The trim removed 7 bases at V and 3 bases at J, leaving 7 bases unmatched. CDR3 length: 14 residues. Per germline, CDR1 MDHEN and CDR2 SYDVKM. DNA of the CDR3: TGTGCCAGCACCACCGGGACAGGGAACTACGAGCAGTACTTC. Translated, it gives CASTTGTGNYEQYF.

The CDR3 DNA follows: TGTGCCAGCAGTGACTCCCTAGCTAACAATGAGCAGTTCTTC. It yields the protein CASSDSLANNEQFF. This chain joins TRBV6-4 and TRBJ2-1, with a possible D match to TRBD2 (5 bases). V shed 0 bases and J shed 5 bases, with 8 bases lying between them. Germline CDR1 and CDR2: MRHNA and SNTAGT. CDR3 length: 14 residues.

The CDR3 DNA reads TGTGCCTGGAGTGTAACGTTTCGGACAGGGAAAGGAAAACTGTTTTTT. Translating it yields CAWSVTFRTGKGKLFF. The J gene is TRBJ1-4, the V gene TRBV30, with TRBD1 matching over 8 bases. The V gene end was trimmed by 0 bases and the J gene end by 10 bases; junction bases not matched to a gene: 13. This CDR3 has 16 amino acids. From germline, CDR1 is GTSNPN and CDR2 SVGIG (reference sequence). Supplemented by reference TRBV30 and TRBJ1-4, the full variable domain reads SQTIHQWPATLVQPVGSPLSLECTVEGTSNPNLYWYRQAAGRGLQLLFYSVGIGQISSEVPQNLSASRPQDRQFILSSKKLLLSDSGFYLCAWSVTFRTGKGKLFFGSGTQLSVL.

This clone turned up a few times. The chain is built from TRBV9 and TRBJ2-1; D not certain. This CDR3 is 14 amino acids long. CDR1 and CDR2 (germline): SGDLS, YYNGEE. The V end was cut by 5 bases, the J end by 1 base, with 10 bases between. CDR3 sequence reads: CASSPRVSYNEQFF. Here the CDR3 DNA reads TGTGCCAGCAGTCCTAGAGTATCCTACAATGAGCAGTTCTTC.

The sample holds a few counts of this clone. This rearrangement joins TRBV27 to TRBJ2-1; TRBD1 matches 7 bases. This CDR3 spans 14 amino acids. Trimming cost V 6 bases and J 8 bases; bases outside gene matches: 10. CDR1 and CDR2 from the germline V gene are MNHEY and SMNVEV (reference sequence). The CDR3 DNA sequence: TGTGCCAGCAGCCATTTGGGACAGATCGATGAGCAGTTCTTC. This translates into CASSHLGQIDEQFF.

This rearrangement joins TRBV9 to TRBJ1-1; D is unclear. The CDR3 totals 13 residues. Germline CDR1 SGDLS, CDR2 YYNGEE. The V and J ends lost 4 bases and 1 base respectively, with 8 bases between them. The CDR3 DNA reads as TGTGCCAGCAGCAGGGCGGGGAACACTGAAGCTTTCTTT. This encodes CASSRAGNTEAFF.

The chain is built from TRBV30 and TRBJ1-5; D ambiguous. The CDR3 runs 15 residues. V lost 1 base and J 9 bases, leaving 19 bases between the germline ends. Germline V gene data show CDR1 as GTSNPN and CDR2 as SVGIG (reference sequence). CDR3 in DNA: TGTGCCTGGAGTGCACCATCCTCGACTCTAGGGCCCCAGCATTTT. Protein product: CAWSAPSSTLGPQHF.

The chain employs TRBV5-1 and TRBJ2-5; the match to TRBD1 covers 7 bases. The CDR3 sequence is 18 residues long. CDR1 and CDR2 (germline): SGHRS, YFSETQ. Germline trimming cut 1 base from V and 2 bases from J; bases unmatched to any gene: 14. The CDR3 DNA reads TGCGCCAGCAGCTTGTCGGGAAGACGAACAGGGGATCAAGAGACCCAGTACTTC. As protein: CASSLSGRRTGDQETQYF.

V is TRBV2 and J is TRBJ1-2; 7 bases fit TRBD1. CDR1 SNHLY and CDR2 FYNNEI come from the germline V gene. CDR3 length: 13 residues. With V trimmed by 6 bases and J by 8 bases, 9 bases remained unmatched. The CDR3 sequence is CASSSDRRGGYTF. The CDR3 DNA reads as TGTGCCAGCAGCTCGGACAGGCGGGGAGGCTACACCTTC.

This clone turned up a few times. V is TRBV28 and J is TRBJ2-3, with D tentatively TRBD1 (5 bases). Germline V gives CDR1 MDHEN, CDR2 SYDVKM. This CDR3 contains 15 residues. Trimming removed 6 bases from V and 1 base from J, with 14 bases in between. The CDR3 sequence: CASSQGAGGTDTQYF. In nucleotides, the CDR3 is TGTGCCAGCAGCCAAGGGGCTGGGGGCACAGATACGCAGTATTTT.

The chain carries TRBV7-9 and TRBJ2-5; D may be TRBD1 (6 bases). CDR1 and CDR2 from the germline V gene are SEHNR and FQNEAQ (reference sequence). CDR3 length equals 14 residues. V was clipped by 5 bases and J by 3 bases, with 13 bases between them. CDR3 DNA: TGTGCCAGCAGCGTACGGACAGTTGAAGAGACCCAGTACTTC. Translating it yields CASSVRTVEETQYF.

The J gene is TRBJ1-1, the V gene TRBV9; D is uncertain. Trimming cost V 0 bases and J 3 bases, with 15 bases left between them. The CDR3 extends over 16 amino acids. Germline V gene lookup returns CDR1 SGDLS and CDR2 YYNGEE. The CDR3 protein is CASSVAVSLGDTEAFF. The CDR3 DNA follows: TGTGCCAGCAGCGTAGCAGTCAGCCTGGGCGACACTGAAGCTTTCTTT.

CDR3 residues: CASSPRDSPWTQYF. The DNA of the CDR3 is TGTGCCAGCAGTCCCCGGGACAGCCCATGGACCCAGTACTTC. The genes are TRBV28 and TRBJ2-5, with TRBD1 identical over 7 bases. CDR1 MDHEN and CDR2 SYDVKM come from the germline V gene. V gave up 5 bases and J gave up 7 bases; unmatched junction bases: 10. The CDR3 has 14 residues.

The chain combines TRBV9 with TRBJ2-5; D perhaps matches TRBD2 (6 bases). Trimming took off 0 bases at V and 3 bases at J, with 21 bases between the two ends. Germline-derived CDR1 and CDR2 are SGDLS and YYNGEE. This CDR3 has 18 amino acids. The CDR3, as DNA: TGTGCCAGCAGCGTAGGGGAGGTCCAGAGAGAGGCGGAAGAGACCCAGTACTTC. Protein: CASSVGEVQREAEETQYF.

This clone came up once. This rearrangement joins TRBV2 to TRBJ1-3; D is unclear. Per the germline V gene, CDR1 is SNHLY and CDR2 is FYNNEI. There are 12 residues in the CDR3. Trimming pared 8 bases from V and 0 bases from J, leaving 5 bases between. CDR3 sequence reads: CASAYSGNTIYF. CDR3 DNA sequence: TGTGCCAGCGCCTACTCTGGAAACACCATATATTTT.

V is TRBV10-2 and J is TRBJ2-7; maybe TRBD2 (6 bases). V lost 3 bases, J lost 5 bases, and 11 bases lay in between. From germline, CDR1 is WSHSY and CDR2 SAAADI. The CDR3 contains 13 residues. CDR3 amino acids: CASSEGGWNEQYF. CDR3 coding DNA: TGCGCCAGCAGTGAAGGAGGGTGGAACGAGCAGTACTTC.

The gene calls are TRBV28 and TRBJ1-5, with D possibly being TRBD1 (6 bases). The CDR3 is made up of 12 amino acids. CDR1 is MDHEN, CDR2 SYDVKM, per germline. V was trimmed by 8 bases and J by 7 bases, leaving 12 bases between them. DNA for the CDR3: TGTGCCAGCCGGGGGGCAGGGCAGCCCCAGCATTTT. Amino acids: CASRGAGQPQHF.

The count of this clone is one. The chain is built from TRBV2 and TRBJ1-4; D remains unclear. The CDR3 is 14 residues long. CDR1 is SNHLY, CDR2 FYNNEI, per germline. V gave up 3 bases and J gave up 4 bases, with 9 bases separating them. CDR3 region: CASSDWNSNEKLFF. CDR3 nucleotides: TGTGCCAGCAGTGATTGGAACAGTAATGAAAAACTGTTTTTT. Looking up the rest from reference TRBV2 and TRBJ1-4 gives the full variable domain: EPEVTQTPSHQVTQMGQEVILRCVPISNHLYFYWYRQILGQKVEFLVSFYNNEISEKSEIFDDQFSVERPDGSNFTLKIRSTKLEDSAMYFCASSDWNSNEKLFFGSGTQLSVL.